This T cell receptor (beta chain) was sequenced during a study of T cells in Graves' hyperthyroidism and ophthalmopathy. This clonotype occurred many times. Amplified regions were TCR beta CDR3 sequences from RNA transcripts. Using the HTBI primer set, a first-round RT-PCR was run on the TCR CDR3. TCRdb recomputed calls from the multiplex PCR reads with MiXCR, one row per CDR3 protein. Here the sample spans hundreds of thousands of distinct CDR3 sequences, over 15% being singletons. The CDR3 has 14 amino acids. Germline trimming cut 7 bases from V and 3 bases from J; bases unmatched to any gene: 7. Germline V CDR1 and CDR2: DFQATT, SNEGSKA (reference sequence).

The chain links TRBV20-1 to TRBJ2-3; TRBD1 aligns across 10 bases. The specimen sequenced was blood. This clonotype originated in a woman aged 45-65 years with Graves' hyperthyroidism that later progressed to Graves' ophthalmopathy. The chain's CDR3 is CSVDRDRGTDTQYF. The CDR3 region has the DNA TGCAGTGTGGACCGGGACAGGGGTACAGATACGCAGTATTTT.